The entry that follows covers one TCR beta chain sequence. The data originate from a study of T cell changes during pregnancy in multiple sclerosis. Produced via immunoSEQ multiplex PCR; TCRdb's table is partial and in-frame only. This table has 45,000 to 60,000 clones, around nine tenths appearing once. The J segment lost 1 base and the V segment lost 8 bases, leaving 13 bases of the junction unmatched. This CDR3 comprises 17 residues. The germline CDR1 and CDR2 sequences are SGHTA and FQGNSA. The receptor was derived from a female donor with multiple sclerosis, enrolled in a pregnancy study. The chain combines TRBV7-2 with TRBJ2-5, with 10 bases identical to TRBD2. Sequenced material: CD4+ T cells from peripheral blood mononuclear cells, taken before pregnancy. The CDR3 here is CASCGWRLAGLQETQYF. CDR3 in DNA: TGTGCCAGCTGCGGGTGGAGACTAGCGGGTCTCCAAGAGACCCAGTACTTC.